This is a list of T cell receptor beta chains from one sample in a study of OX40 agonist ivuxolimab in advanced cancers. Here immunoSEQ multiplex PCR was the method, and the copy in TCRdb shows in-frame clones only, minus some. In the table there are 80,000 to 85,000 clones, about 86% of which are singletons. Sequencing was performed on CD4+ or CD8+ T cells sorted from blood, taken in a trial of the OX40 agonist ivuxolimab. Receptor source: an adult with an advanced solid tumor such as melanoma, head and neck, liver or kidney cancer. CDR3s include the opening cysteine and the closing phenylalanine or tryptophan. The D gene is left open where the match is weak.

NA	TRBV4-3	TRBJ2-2	CASSQTQGPGELFF	TGCGCCAGCAGCCAGACACAGGGACCCGGGGAGCTGTTTTTT
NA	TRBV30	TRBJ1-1	CAWSVGWNTEAFF	TGTGCCTGGAGTGTTGGGTGGAACACTGAAGCTTTCTTT
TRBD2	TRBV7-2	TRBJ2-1	CASSLGGGGRSYNEQFF	TGTGCCAGCAGCTTAGGAGGCGGGGGGCGTTCCTACAATGAGCAGTTCTTC
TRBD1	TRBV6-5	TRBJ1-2	CASSYSGGDGYTF	TGTGCCAGCAGTTACTCAGGGGGCGATGGCTACACCTTC
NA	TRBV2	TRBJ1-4	CASTRQSTVNEKLFF	TGTGCCAGCACCCGTCAGAGTACTGTTAATGAAAAACTGTTTTTT
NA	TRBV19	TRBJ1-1	CASSEDRQVLMNTEAFF	TGTGCCAGTAGTGAAGACAGGCAAGTCTTAATGAACACTGAAGCTTTCTTT
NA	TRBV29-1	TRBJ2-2	CSIGRGPGTGELFF	TGCAGCATAGGAAGAGGGCCAGGGACCGGGGAGCTGTTTTTT
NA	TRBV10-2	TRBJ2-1	CASSELPGTFYNEQFF	TGCGCCAGCAGTGAGCTCCCCGGGACTTTCTACAATGAGCAGTTCTTC
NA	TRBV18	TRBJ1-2	CASSPGTGTDGSYTF	TGTGCCAGCTCACCAGGGACCGGGACGGACGGTAGCTACACCTTC
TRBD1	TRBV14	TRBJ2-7	CASSPGGTGAFTEQYF	TGTGCCAGCAGCCCCGGAGGGACAGGGGCCTTTACCGAGCAGTACTTC